The subject of this entry is one T cell receptor beta chain. These data are taken from a study of blood T cell repertoires in COVID-19. The overall study: Samples came from the United States, Italy and Spain, spanning acute and convalescent COVID-19.

Trimming removed 1 base at V and 4 bases at J, with 11 bases between. The V gene's germline CDR1 is SGHTA and CDR2 FQGTGA. This CDR3 has 15 residues. Per the original data handling: Counts of nucleated cells, estimated from reference gene primer amplification, were obtained. Libraries were prepared by immunoSEQ multiplex PCR; TCRdb keeps only in-frame clonotypes and omits some of them. V, J and clone size are taken as reported in that table, and D and trimming were inferred from the DNA itself. The data contain roughly 250,000 clones, roughly 88% of them singletons. The sequence derives from a woman aged 40-49 years who had recovered from COVID-19. The rearrangement links TRBV7-3 to TRBJ2-1; TRBD2 is a possible D gene (6 bases). Sequencing input: peripheral blood. CDR3 amino acids: CASSLSGTDYNEQFF. The DNA for the CDR3 is TGTGCCAGCAGCTTAAGCGGGACTGATTACAATGAGCAGTTCTTC.